The rows below give T cell receptor beta chains drawn from one sample of a study of blood T cell repertoires in COVID-19. Profiling relied on immunoSEQ multiplex PCR, and the TCRdb table lists in-frame clones only, not all of them. The table lists about 110,000 clones, 65% to 80% of them singletons. Sequenced: peripheral blood. These receptors were collected from a woman aged 60-70 years with acute or convalescent COVID-19. The CDR3 runs from the conserved cysteine through the conserved F or W. A D gene is named only where the DNA matches it firmly. Clone size is stated in some rows and not others, as once, few, many or a class when expanded.

j_gene: TRBJ2-3
abundance: .
d_gene: .
v_gene: TRBV2
CDR3nt: TGTGCCAGCAAGGCGGGGCAGCAAGGTACGCAGTATTTT
CDR3aa: CASKAGQQGTQYF

j_gene: TRBJ1-4
abundance: few
d_gene: TRBD1
v_gene: TRBV5-1
CDR3nt: TGCGCCAGCAGCTTGAATATACAGGGGAGTGGTGAAAAACTGTTTTTT
CDR3aa: CASSLNIQGSGEKLFF

j_gene: TRBJ1-2
abundance: few
d_gene: TRBD1
v_gene: TRBV6-5
CDR3nt: TGTGCCAGCAGTTCTCGACAGGGATCAGTCGGTTATGGCTACACCTTC
CDR3aa: CASSSRQGSVGYGYTF

j_gene: TRBJ1-2
abundance: .
d_gene: .
v_gene: TRBV29-1
CDR3nt: TGCAGCGTTGACTACCGGGGGGGTGGCTACACCTTC
CDR3aa: CSVDYRGGGYTF

j_gene: TRBJ2-1
abundance: .
d_gene: .
v_gene: TRBV18
CDR3nt: TGTGCCAGCTCACCTCACACGGGGGACGGGTTTGAGCAGTTCTTC
CDR3aa: CASSPHTGDGFEQFF

j_gene: TRBJ1-5
abundance: .
d_gene: TRBD1
v_gene: TRBV19
CDR3nt: TGTGCCAGTAGTATAGATCTATGGCAGGGGGTTGATCAGCCCCAGCATTTT
CDR3aa: CASSIDLWQGVDQPQHF

j_gene: TRBJ1-1
abundance: .
d_gene: TRBD1
v_gene: TRBV2
CDR3nt: TGTGCCAGCACCAGGGGGCCGGACACTGAAGCTTTCTTT
CDR3aa: CASTRGPDTEAFF

j_gene: TRBJ2-3
abundance: .
d_gene: TRBD1
v_gene: TRBV27
CDR3nt: TGTGCCAGCAGTTTAGGACAGGGGGCGACGAGCACAGATACGCAGTATTTT
CDR3aa: CASSLGQGATSTDTQYF

j_gene: TRBJ1-6
abundance: .
d_gene: TRBD1
v_gene: TRBV7-2
CDR3nt: TGTGCCAGCAGCTTTCCTACTGGACAGGGAAGCTCACCCCTCCACTTT
CDR3aa: CASSFPTGQGSSPLHF

j_gene: TRBJ1-1
abundance: .
d_gene: TRBD1
v_gene: TRBV30
CDR3nt: TGTGCCTGGGCACCGGGACAGGGGTCCTCCGCTTTCTTT
CDR3aa: CAWAPGQGSSAFF

j_gene: TRBJ1-2
abundance: .
d_gene: .
v_gene: TRBV19
CDR3nt: TGTGCCAGCCGTGGATTGTCCGGGATCGGCTACACCTTC
CDR3aa: CASRGLSGIGYTF

j_gene: TRBJ2-7
abundance: .
d_gene: TRBD1
v_gene: TRBV3-1/TRBV3-2
CDR3nt: TGTGCCAGCAGCCAGGGACAGGGGGCGCGGGAGCAGTACTTC
CDR3aa: CASSQGQGAREQYF

j_gene: TRBJ2-1
abundance: few
d_gene: TRBD2
v_gene: TRBV6-4
CDR3nt: TGTGCCAGCACCGGACTAGCGGGGGGAAAGGGAGGAAATGAGCAGTTCTTC
CDR3aa: CASTGLAGGKGGNEQFF

j_gene: TRBJ2-3
abundance: .
d_gene: .
v_gene: TRBV27
CDR3nt: TGTGCCAGCAGTTTCACAATCAGGACATCCCGGAACACAGATACGCAGTATTTT
CDR3aa: CASSFTIRTSRNTDTQYF

j_gene: TRBJ1-6
abundance: once
d_gene: TRBD1
v_gene: TRBV28
CDR3nt: TGTGCCAGCCGCACTGCCGGGACAGGGAATTCACCCCTCCACTTT
CDR3aa: CASRTAGTGNSPLHF

j_gene: TRBJ2-5
abundance: many
d_gene: .
v_gene: TRBV5-4
CDR3nt: TGTGCCAGCGAAGAGAACAGGAATACAGAGACCCAGTACTTC
CDR3aa: CASEENRNTETQYF

j_gene: TRBJ2-2
abundance: .
d_gene: .
v_gene: TRBV5-1
CDR3nt: TGCGCCAGCTCCTCGGGGGAGAACACCGGGGAGCTGTTTTTT
CDR3aa: CASSSGENTGELFF

j_gene: TRBJ2-3
abundance: once
d_gene: .
v_gene: TRBV12-3/TRBV12-4
CDR3nt: TGTGCCAGCAGTTTAGGGAGGACAGATACGCAGTATTTT
CDR3aa: CASSLGRTDTQYF

j_gene: TRBJ1-3
abundance: .
d_gene: .
v_gene: TRBV6-5
CDR3nt: TGTGCCAGCAGTTACCGGGAGGACACCTCTGGAAACACCATATATTTT
CDR3aa: CASSYREDTSGNTIYF

j_gene: TRBJ2-1
abundance: .
d_gene: TRBD2
v_gene: TRBV5-6
CDR3nt: TGTGCCAGCAGCCTTAGCGGGGGGACCTACAATGAGCAGTTCTTC
CDR3aa: CASSLSGGTYNEQFF

j_gene: TRBJ2-7
abundance: few
d_gene: .
v_gene: TRBV27
CDR3nt: TGTGCCAGCAGTTCCGGTGCCTACGAGCAGTACTTC
CDR3aa: CASSSGAYEQYF

j_gene: TRBJ1-6
abundance: .
d_gene: TRBD1
v_gene: TRBV19
CDR3nt: TGTGCCAGTAGTATCTACATGACAGGGGGCAATTCACCCCTCCACTTT
CDR3aa: CASSIYMTGGNSPLHF

j_gene: TRBJ2-3
abundance: .
d_gene: .
v_gene: TRBV3-1/TRBV3-2
CDR3nt: TGTGCCAGCAGCCAAGGACTAGATACGCAGTATTTT
CDR3aa: CASSQGLDTQYF

j_gene: TRBJ2-1
abundance: .
d_gene: TRBD2
v_gene: TRBV30
CDR3nt: TGTGCCTGGGGAAGAGGACTAGCGGGGGGGAATGAGCAGTTCTTC
CDR3aa: CAWGRGLAGGNEQFF

j_gene: TRBJ1-2
abundance: .
d_gene: TRBD1
v_gene: TRBV4-3
CDR3nt: TGCGCCAGCAGCCAAGATCGGGGACAGGGTCGCTACACCTTC
CDR3aa: CASSQDRGQGRYTF

j_gene: TRBJ2-7
abundance: .
d_gene: .
v_gene: TRBV3-1/TRBV3-2
CDR3nt: TGTGCCAGCAGCCAGTCGACTTCCTACGAGCAGTACTTC
CDR3aa: CASSQSTSYEQYF

j_gene: TRBJ2-2
abundance: .
d_gene: .
v_gene: TRBV27
CDR3nt: TGTGCCAGCAGTTCAGGGTCCGGGGAGCTGTTTTTT
CDR3aa: CASSSGSGELFF

j_gene: TRBJ2-3
abundance: .
d_gene: TRBD2
v_gene: TRBV27
CDR3nt: TGTGCCAGCACGTTTTCGTACCGGGGGGGCCAAACAGATACGCAGTATTTT
CDR3aa: CASTFSYRGGQTDTQYF

j_gene: TRBJ1-2
abundance: .
d_gene: .
v_gene: TRBV3-1/TRBV3-2
CDR3nt: TGTGCCAGCAGCCAAGATACTGGACAGCGGACAGGCTACACCTTC
CDR3aa: CASSQDTGQRTGYTF